The 19 T cell receptor beta chains listed next were all sequenced from one sample in a study of blood T cell repertoires in COVID-19. The protocol was immunoSEQ multiplex PCR, while the TCRdb copy is restricted to in-frame clones and leaves out a portion. The table includes over 140,000 clones, around 82% detected once. The sample taken for sequencing was peripheral blood. Source of these receptors: a woman aged 60 to 75 with acute or convalescent COVID-19.

The chain combines TRBV7-3 with TRBJ2-7; D perhaps matches TRBD1 (7 bases). Germline loops: CDR1 SGHTA, CDR2 FQGTGA. This CDR3 comprises 14 residues. V lost 0 bases to trimming and J lost 6 bases, with 12 bases between them. As DNA, the CDR3 is TGTGCCAGCAGCTTAACAGGGGGCGGGGTCGAGCAGTACTTC. It encodes CASSLTGGGVEQYF.

This chain uses TRBV11-2 with TRBJ2-1, with a weak D call TRBD2 (6 bases). V dropped 4 bases and J dropped 1 base, with 20 bases sitting between them. The germline V gene encodes CDR1 SGHAT and CDR2 FQNNGV. This CDR3 spans 18 amino acids. As DNA, the CDR3 is TGTGCCAGCAGCTCGCTACTAGCTATAGAAACTTCCTACAATGAGCAGTTCTTC. Its translation: CASSSLLAIETSYNEQFF.

The chain carries TRBV14 and TRBJ2-4, with D perhaps TRBD2 (5 bases). The CDR3 is 15 residues long. V was shortened by 0 bases and J by 9 bases, with 15 bases between the two germline ends. The germline V gene has CDR1 SGHDN and CDR2 FVKESK. The CDR3: CASSQDVVARGIQYF. The CDR3 DNA reads as TGTGCCAGCAGCCAAGATGTAGTAGCTCGGGGCATTCAGTACTTC.

This chain links TRBV29-1 with TRBJ2-5, with a weak D call TRBD2 (5 bases). Germline values: CDR1 SQVTM, CDR2 ANQGSEA. The CDR3 runs 12 residues. The germline V and J ends were trimmed by 7 bases and 5 bases, with 14 bases remaining between them. CDR3 coding DNA: TGCAGCGCCGAGAGGGATTTCGAGACCCAGTACTTC. It yields the protein CSAERDFETQYF.

The chain joins TRBV7-2 to TRBJ2-5, with a tentative D call TRBD2 (6 bases). The germline V and J ends were trimmed by 4 bases and 4 bases, with 13 bases remaining between them. The CDR3 runs to 14 residues. Germline V gene data show CDR1 as SGHTA and CDR2 as FQGNSA. The DNA for the CDR3 is TGTGCCAGCAGCTCCCGACTAGGAGGAGAGACCCAGTACTTC. Translation: CASSSRLGGETQYF.

The V gene is TRBV18, the J gene TRBJ2-7; the D is unclear. Trimming stripped 6 bases from V and 3 bases from J, with 12 bases between. From germline, CDR1 is KGHSH and CDR2 LQKENI. There are 13 residues in the CDR3. This CDR3 is CASSLTHGYEQYF. CDR3 DNA sequence: TGTGCCAGCTCCCTGACTCACGGCTACGAGCAGTACTTC.

CDR3 in amino acids: CARSWRWCTIRIFSGANVLTF. The CDR3 DNA is TGTGCCAGAAGCTGGAGGTGGTGTACAATAAGGATCTTCTCTGGGGCCAACGTCCTGACTTTC. This rearrangement joins TRBV5-3 to TRBJ2-6; D is perhaps TRBD2 (5 bases). TRBV5-3 carries the ORF label, with uncertain function. CDR3 length: 21 amino acids. V dropped 3 bases and J dropped 0 bases, with 25 bases sitting between them.

This clone was counted a single time. V usage is TRBV20-1 and J usage is TRBJ2-1; 11 bases are a match to TRBD2. The J segment lost 0 bases and the V segment lost 3 bases, leaving 7 bases of the junction unmatched. CDR1 DFQATT and CDR2 SNEGSKA come from the germline V gene (reference sequence). The CDR3 has 17 amino acids. DNA of the CDR3: TGCAGTGCTAGTGGACTAGCGGGCCCGAGCTCCTACAATGAGCAGTTCTTC. Protein product: CSASGLAGPSSYNEQFF.

V gene TRBV2 combines with J gene TRBJ2-1; D remains ambiguous. CDR3 length equals 14 residues. The V gene's germline CDR1 is SNHLY and CDR2 FYNNEI. Trimming removed 2 bases from V and 8 bases from J, with 13 bases in between. CDR3 bases: TGTGCCAGCAGTGAAATGGTGGCGGTCGATGAGCAGTTCTTC. As protein: CASSEMVAVDEQFF.

The genes are TRBV7-3 and TRBJ2-1; 9 nucleotides agree with TRBD2. Germline-derived CDR1 and CDR2 are SGHTA and FQGTGA. The junction had 9 bases not matched to a gene; V was cut back by 5 bases and J by 4 bases. The CDR3 sequence is 16 residues long. CDR3 loop: CASSTQASGIYNEQFF. In DNA form, the CDR3 reads TGTGCCAGCAGCACCCAGGCTAGCGGGATTTACAATGAGCAGTTCTTC.

The V call is TRBV20-1, the J call TRBJ2-1; tentatively, D is TRBD2 (6 bases). Trimming removed 6 bases at V and 8 bases at J, with 11 bases between. The length of the CDR3 is 11 residues. Germline-derived CDR1 and CDR2 are DFQATT and SNEGSKA (reference sequence). Written as DNA, the CDR3 is TGCAGTGCGCAAAGGGACTATGAGCAGTTCTTC. Its protein is CSAQRDYEQFF.

The chain recombines TRBV10-3 with TRBJ2-7; 8 nucleotides agree with TRBD2. The V and J ends lost 0 bases and 4 bases, in that order; junction bases with no gene match: 2. The CDR3 spans 14 residues. Looked up from germline, CDR1 is ENHRY and CDR2 is SYGVKD. This chain's CDR3 is CAISESAGGYEQYF. The CDR3 DNA sequence: TGTGCCATCAGTGAGTCCGCGGGGGGATACGAGCAGTACTTC.

In its sample, this clone was seen once. This chain joins TRBV7-9 and TRBJ2-7, with TRBD2 matching 7 bases. The trim removed 2 bases at V and 0 bases at J, leaving 4 bases unmatched. Germline CDR1 reads SEHNR; CDR2 reads FQNEAQ (reference sequence). This CDR3 region has 15 residues. CDR3 residues: CASSLYGGVSYEQYF. CDR3 DNA: TGTGCCAGCAGCTTATATGGGGGGGTCTCCTACGAGCAGTACTTC.

This rearrangement joins TRBV6-2 or TRBV6-3 to TRBJ2-3; 8 nucleotides agree with TRBD1. CDR1 and CDR2 (germline): MNHEY, SVGEGT. The CDR3 extends over 15 amino acids. V was pared by 2 bases and J by 3 bases, with 4 bases of the junction left unmatched. The DNA for the CDR3 is TGTGCCAGCAGTTACCGGGACAGGCCTACAGATACGCAGTATTTT. Translated, it gives CASSYRDRPTDTQYF.

The chain carries TRBV28 and TRBJ2-1; possible D gene TRBD2, 6 bases. Germline V gene sequence: CDR1 MDHEN, CDR2 SYDVKM. The length of the CDR3 is 13 residues. The V gene lost 2 bases and the J gene lost 7 bases, with 9 bases spanning the gap. DNA for the CDR3: TGTGCCAGCAGTTTAACTAGCCCAAATGAGCAGTTCTTC. It specifies CASSLTSPNEQFF.

The rearrangement links TRBV7-8 to TRBJ2-7; TRBD2 matches 7 bases. Trimming cost V 6 bases and J 2 bases; bases outside gene matches: 4. CDR3 size: 13 residues. Per germline, CDR1 SGHVS and CDR2 FQNEAQ. CDR3 residues: CASSKRGTYEQYF. CDR3 nucleotide sequence: TGTGCCAGCAGTAAGCGGGGAACCTACGAGCAGTACTTC.

V gene TRBV28 combines with J gene TRBJ1-6, with D unresolved. This CDR3 contains 15 residues. Germline V gene data show CDR1 as MDHEN and CDR2 as SYDVKM. The V end lost 5 bases, the J end lost 0 bases, and 8 bases lay between the germline ends. The CDR3 here is CASSLAYSYNSPLHF. For the CDR3, the DNA is TGTGCCAGCAGTCTAGCTTACTCCTATAATTCACCCCTCCACTTT.

This clone was observed once. The V and J genes are TRBV23-1 and TRBJ2-1, with TRBD1 matching 7 bases. TRBV23-1 is reported as an ORF; its role is uncertain. The CDR3 has 17 residues. V gave up 3 bases and J gave up 0 bases; unmatched junction bases: 8. The CDR3: CASSHPGQPSSYNEQFF. The CDR3 bases are TGCGCCAGCAGTCATCCGGGACAGCCGAGCTCCTACAATGAGCAGTTCTTC.

The J gene is TRBJ1-2, the V gene TRBV9; D may be TRBD1 (6 bases). V was trimmed by 3 bases and J by 10 bases, leaving 16 bases between them. From germline, CDR1 is SGDLS and CDR2 YYNGEE. The CDR3 spans 13 residues. Written as DNA, the CDR3 is TGTGCCAGCAGCGCCCCTCCGTGGACAGCCTACACCTTC. The encoded protein is CASSAPPWTAYTF.